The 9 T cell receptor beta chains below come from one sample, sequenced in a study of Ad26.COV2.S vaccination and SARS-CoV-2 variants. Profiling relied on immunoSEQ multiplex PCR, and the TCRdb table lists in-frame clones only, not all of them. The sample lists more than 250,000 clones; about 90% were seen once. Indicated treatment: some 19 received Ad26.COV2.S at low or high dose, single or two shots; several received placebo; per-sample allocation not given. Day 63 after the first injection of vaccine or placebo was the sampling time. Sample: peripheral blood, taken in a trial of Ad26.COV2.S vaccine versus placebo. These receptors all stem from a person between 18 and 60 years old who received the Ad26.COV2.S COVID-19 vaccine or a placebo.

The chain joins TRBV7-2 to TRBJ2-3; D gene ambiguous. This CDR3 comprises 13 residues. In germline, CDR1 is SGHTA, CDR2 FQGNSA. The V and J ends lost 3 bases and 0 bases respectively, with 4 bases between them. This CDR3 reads CASSLASTDTQYF. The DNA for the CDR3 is TGTGCCAGCAGCTTGGCTAGCACAGATACGCAGTATTTT.

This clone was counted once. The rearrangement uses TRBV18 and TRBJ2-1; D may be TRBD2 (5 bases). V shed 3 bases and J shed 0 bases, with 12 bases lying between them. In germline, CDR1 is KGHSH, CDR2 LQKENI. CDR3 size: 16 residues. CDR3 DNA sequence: TGTGCCAGCTCACCGAGGGCGCAGAGCTCCTACAATGAGCAGTTCTTC. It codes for CASSPRAQSSYNEQFF.

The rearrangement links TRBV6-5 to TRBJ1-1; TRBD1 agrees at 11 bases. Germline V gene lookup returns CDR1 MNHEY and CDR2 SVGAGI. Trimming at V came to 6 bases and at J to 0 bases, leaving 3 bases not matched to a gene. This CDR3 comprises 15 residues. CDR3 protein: CASSGQGAVNTEAFF. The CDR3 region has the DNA TGTGCCAGCAGCGGACAGGGGGCGGTGAACACTGAAGCTTTCTTT.

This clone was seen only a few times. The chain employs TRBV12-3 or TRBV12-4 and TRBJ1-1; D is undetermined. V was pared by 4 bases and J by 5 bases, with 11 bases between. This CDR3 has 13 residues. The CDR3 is CASSYAGQTEAFF. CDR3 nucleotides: TGTGCCAGCAGTTATGCCGGGCAGACTGAAGCTTTCTTT.

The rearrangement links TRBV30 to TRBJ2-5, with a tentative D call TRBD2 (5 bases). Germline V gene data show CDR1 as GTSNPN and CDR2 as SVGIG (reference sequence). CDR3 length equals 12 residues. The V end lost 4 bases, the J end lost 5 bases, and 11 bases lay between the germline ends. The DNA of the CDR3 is TGTGCCTGGAATCGGGATAGGGAGACCCAGTACTTC. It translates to CAWNRDRETQYF.

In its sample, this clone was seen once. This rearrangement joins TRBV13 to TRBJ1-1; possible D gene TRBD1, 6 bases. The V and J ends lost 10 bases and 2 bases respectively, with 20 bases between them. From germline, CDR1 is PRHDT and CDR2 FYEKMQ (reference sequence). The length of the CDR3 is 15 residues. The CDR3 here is CATPLVRGANTEAFF. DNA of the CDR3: TGTGCCACCCCCTTAGTTCGGGGGGCTAACACTGAAGCTTTCTTT.

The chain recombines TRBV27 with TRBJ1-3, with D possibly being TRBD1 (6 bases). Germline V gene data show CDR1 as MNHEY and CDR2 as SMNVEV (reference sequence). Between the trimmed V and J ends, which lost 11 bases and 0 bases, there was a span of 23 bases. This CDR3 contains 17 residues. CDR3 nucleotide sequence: TGTGCCGGGGGAAACTACAGGGCCCCTTTCTCTGGAAACACCATATATTTT. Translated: CAGGNYRAPFSGNTIYF.

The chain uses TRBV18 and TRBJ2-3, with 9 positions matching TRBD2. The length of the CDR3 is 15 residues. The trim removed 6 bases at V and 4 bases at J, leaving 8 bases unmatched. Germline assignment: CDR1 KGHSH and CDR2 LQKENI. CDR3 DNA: TGTGCCAGCTCTCCGTCGACTAGCGGCGCAGATACGCAGTATTTT. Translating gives CASSPSTSGADTQYF.

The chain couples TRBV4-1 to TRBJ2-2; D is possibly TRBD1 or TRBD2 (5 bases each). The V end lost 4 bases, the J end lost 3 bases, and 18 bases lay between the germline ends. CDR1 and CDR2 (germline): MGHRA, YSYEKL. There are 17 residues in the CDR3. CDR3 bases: TGCGCCAGCAGCCCGGAACTGGCCCGGGGCTACACCGGGGAGCTGTTTTTT. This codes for CASSPELARGYTGELFF.